The rows below give T cell receptor beta chains drawn from one sample of a study of T cell responses to AZD1222 COVID-19 vaccine. Libraries were prepared by immunoSEQ multiplex PCR; TCRdb keeps only in-frame clonotypes and omits some of them. The table has roughly 150,000 clones, roughly 92% seen once. Sequences were derived from peripheral blood, sampled on day 0 of AZD1222 vaccination. Source of these receptors: an adult in good health. CDR3s include the opening cysteine and the closing phenylalanine or tryptophan. D genes are given only for firm matches. Expanded clones are given a class, and other clones once, few, many or no size at all.

-	16	TRBD1	TRBV6-2/TRBV6-3	TRBJ1-5	CASSLPGQAKTRSQHF	TGTGCCAGCAGTCTTCCGGGACAGGCCAAAACAAGGTCCCAGCATTTT
-	14	-	TRBV6-5	TRBJ1-1	CASSYSNGDTEAFF	TGTGCCAGCAGTTACTCGAATGGGGACACTGAAGCTTTCTTT
-	13	-	TRBV19	TRBJ2-5	CASSQDLGETQYF	TGTGCCAGTAGTCAGGACCTTGGGGAGACCCAGTACTTC
-	15	-	TRBV5-1	TRBJ2-5	CASSWTPQEAETQYF	TGCGCCAGCAGCTGGACCCCTCAGGAGGCAGAGACCCAGTACTTC
-	14	-	TRBV5-6	TRBJ2-1	CASSGRQGYNEQFF	TGTGCCAGCAGCGGTAGGCAGGGGTACAATGAGCAGTTCTTC
-	14	TRBD2	TRBV5-1	TRBJ2-2	CASSIRTSAGELFF	TGCGCCAGCAGCATAAGGACTAGCGCCGGGGAGCTGTTTTTT
-	15	-	TRBV25-1	TRBJ1-6	CASSESGQTNSPLHF	TGTGCCAGCAGTGAGTCAGGACAGACCAATTCACCCCTCCACTTT
-	18	-	TRBV3-1/TRBV3-2	TRBJ1-1	CASSPQPGQGAQSTEAFF	TGTGCCAGCAGCCCTCAACCGGGACAAGGGGCACAATCCACTGAAGCTTTCTTT
-	13	-	TRBV5-4	TRBJ1-5	CASSSDRYQPQHF	TGTGCCAGCAGCTCAGACAGATATCAGCCCCAGCATTTT
-	16	-	TRBV4-1	TRBJ2-5	CASSLFRASSRETQYF	TGCGCCAGCAGCCTTTTCCGGGCCTCCTCCCGGGAGACCCAGTACTTC
-	14	-	TRBV5-1	TRBJ2-1	CASSLGAGHNEQFF	TGCGCCAGCAGCTTGGGGGCAGGGCACAATGAGCAGTTCTTC
few	13	-	TRBV6-5	TRBJ2-7	CASSLGHSYEQYF	TGTGCCAGCAGCTTAGGACATTCCTACGAGCAGTACTTC
few	18	TRBD2	TRBV11-2	TRBJ2-1	CASNTQSSAGGGSNEQFF	TGTGCCAGCAACACTCAGTCGTCCGCCGGGGGGGGGTCCAATGAGCAGTTCTTC
-	18	TRBD1	TRBV24-1	TRBJ1-1	CATSDLNRGRNRNTEAFF	TGTGCCACCAGTGATTTGAACAGGGGGCGGAATCGGAACACTGAAGCTTTCTTT